A single sample gave rise to the 30 T cell receptor beta chains below, sequenced in a study of cytomegalovirus exposure and HLA in healthy donors. Use of 60 Vbeta and 13 Jbeta primers characterized the PCR. TCRdb keeps only in-frame clones here, not all; method: immunoSEQ multiplex PCR. The sample has around 130,000 clones, 50% to 75% seen once. Specimen: PBMCs. Receptor source: a woman aged 40-49 years in good health and CMV-seropositive.

V usage is TRBV10-3 and J usage is TRBJ1-2; TRBD1 might be the D (5 bases). Trimming removed 1 base at V and 6 bases at J, with 9 bases between. The CDR3 extends over 13 amino acids. Per the germline V gene, CDR1 is ENHRY and CDR2 is SYGVKD. The CDR3 DNA reads as TGTGCCATCAGTGAGTTTCAGGGTCATGGCTACACCTTC. It yields the protein CAISEFQGHGYTF.

This clone appeared a single time. The chain links TRBV10-1 to TRBJ2-7, with 7 nucleotides matching TRBD1. Germline CDR1 WNHNN, CDR2 SYGVQD (reference sequence). CDR3 length: 13 amino acids. Germline trimming cut 2 bases from V and 2 bases from J; bases unmatched to any gene: 0. The CDR3, as DNA: TGCGCCAGCAGTGAGGGGACAGCCTACGAGCAGTACTTC. Translating it yields CASSEGTAYEQYF.

The CDR3 region has the DNA TGTGCCAGCAGGTTAACTAGCAGGATGAACATTCAGTACTTC. This codes for CASRLTSRMNIQYF. The V and J genes are TRBV7-2 and TRBJ2-4, with D possibly TRBD2 on 6 matching bases. The CDR3 is 14 residues long. The germline V gene has CDR1 SGHTA and CDR2 FQGNSA. Trimming stripped 6 bases from V and 7 bases from J, with 16 bases between.

The gene calls are TRBV30 and TRBJ1-2, with 7 nucleotides matching TRBD1. Germline loops: CDR1 GTSNPN, CDR2 SVGIG (reference sequence). This CDR3 region has 14 residues. Losses at the gene ends were 2 bases for V and 7 bases for J; bases not matched to a gene: 10. The DNA of the CDR3 is TGTGCCTGGAGTCGTCGACAGGGCGTCGGTGGCTACACCTTC. Protein sequence: CAWSRRQGVGGYTF.

This clone was seen a few times. This chain connects TRBV27 to TRBJ1-5, with 8 bases lining up with TRBD1. V trimming: 4 bases; J trimming: 3 bases; junction bases outside the gene matches: 11. From germline, CDR1 is MNHEY and CDR2 SMNVEV (reference sequence). CDR3 length equals 17 residues. Written as DNA, the CDR3 is TGTGCCAGCAGTTCAGCTACCCGGACAGGGTACAATCAGCCCCAGCATTTT. Its protein product is CASSSATRTGYNQPQHF.

CDR3 protein: CASSRREVNTEAFF. The CDR3 DNA reads as TGTGCCAGCAGCCGGAGGGAGGTGAACACTGAAGCTTTCTTT. The V and J genes are TRBV27 and TRBJ1-1; D gene uncertain. The germline V and J ends were trimmed by 6 bases and 0 bases, with 11 bases remaining between them. Germline V gives CDR1 MNHEY, CDR2 SMNVEV (reference sequence). This CDR3 spans 14 amino acids.

The V call is TRBV27, the J call TRBJ2-1, with 8 positions matching TRBD2. The length of the CDR3 is 14 residues. The germline V gene encodes CDR1 MNHEY and CDR2 SMNVEV (reference sequence). With V trimmed by 6 bases and J by 5 bases, 6 bases remained unmatched. For the CDR3, the DNA is TGTGCCAGCAGACGTAGCGGGAATAACAATGAGCAGTTCTTC. Residues: CASRRSGNNNEQFF.

V usage is TRBV23-1 and J usage is TRBJ1-1; D is perhaps TRBD1 (5 bases). TRBV23-1 is recorded as an ORF, its role being uncertain. The CDR3 runs 16 residues. V shed 0 bases and J shed 0 bases, with 11 bases lying between them. CDR3 loop: CASSQSARQLNTEAFF. The CDR3 nucleotides are TGCGCCAGCAGTCAATCGGCCAGACAGTTGAACACTGAAGCTTTCTTT.

V and J are TRBV18 and TRBJ1-1, with 8 bases lining up with TRBD1. The V and J ends lost 0 bases and 1 base, in that order; junction bases with no gene match: 4. Per the germline V gene, CDR1 is KGHSH and CDR2 is LQKENI. The length of the CDR3 is 16 residues. The chain's CDR3 is CASSPPTGVGNTEAFF. CDR3 coding DNA: TGTGCCAGCTCACCACCGACAGGGGTTGGGAACACTGAAGCTTTCTTT. Combining the CDR3 with reference TRBV18 and TRBJ1-1 gives the whole variable domain NAGVMQNPRHLVRRRGQEARLRCSPMKGHSHVYWYRQLPEEGLKFMVYLQKENIIDESGMPKERFSAEFPKEGPSILRIQQVVRGDSAAYFCASSPPTGVGNTEAFFGQGTRLTVV.

This clone was observed once. V usage is TRBV27 and J usage is TRBJ1-2; D gene ambiguous. From germline, CDR1 is MNHEY and CDR2 SMNVEV (reference sequence). There are 13 residues in the CDR3. The V gene lost 6 bases and the J gene lost 2 bases, with 10 bases spanning the gap. The CDR3 DNA reads as TGTGCCAGCAGGAACAGCCTGAACTATGGCTACACCTTC. Protein sequence: CASRNSLNYGYTF.

The rearrangement links TRBV7-9 to TRBJ2-7, with D possibly being TRBD2 (6 bases). The CDR3 has 12 amino acids. Trimming pared 4 bases from V and 8 bases from J, leaving 12 bases between. Germline CDR1 and CDR2: SEHNR and FQNEAQ (reference sequence). The CDR3 loop reads CASSSPGSQQYF. CDR3 in DNA: TGTGCCAGCAGCTCGCCCGGGAGCCAGCAGTACTTC.

Only a few counts were recorded for this clone. V is TRBV19 and J is TRBJ1-1; tentative D call: TRBD1 (6 bases). Germline CDR1 reads LNHDA; CDR2 reads SQIVND (reference sequence). The V end lost 0 bases, the J end lost 10 bases, and 9 bases lay between the germline ends. The CDR3 contains 12 residues. This CDR3 is CASSIDQGGAFF. CDR3 nucleotides: TGTGCCAGTAGTATAGATCAAGGGGGAGCTTTCTTT.

This clone was observed a single time. The chain is built from TRBV18 and TRBJ2-7; the match to TRBD1 covers 9 bases. This CDR3 has 14 amino acids. Germline loops: CDR1 KGHSH, CDR2 LQKENI. J was trimmed by 3 bases and V by 1 base; bases with no gene match: 1. CDR3 protein: CASSPRQGDYEQYF. The DNA for the CDR3 is TGTGCCAGCTCACCACGACAGGGGGACTACGAGCAGTACTTC.

This clone was observed a handful of times. The chain joins TRBV4-2 to TRBJ1-2; 8 bases fit TRBD1. The germline V gene encodes CDR1 LGHNA and CDR2 YNFKEQ. This CDR3 has 15 amino acids. Losses at the gene ends were 1 base for V and 1 base for J; bases not matched to a gene: 2. The CDR3, as DNA: TGTGCCAGCAGCCAAGGACAGGGGCTTAACTATGGCTACACCTTC. It translates to CASSQGQGLNYGYTF.

The CDR3 DNA reads TGTGCCAGTAGTGACTCCGGGACTAGTTATGAGCAGTTCTTC. Protein product: CASSDSGTSYEQFF. The V call is TRBV19, the J call TRBJ2-1; 8 bases agree with TRBD2. The V gene end was trimmed by 5 bases and the J gene end by 8 bases; junction bases not matched to a gene: 8. Germline CDR1 LNHDA, CDR2 SQIVND (reference sequence). The CDR3 is made up of 14 amino acids.

The gene calls are TRBV19 and TRBJ1-1; D not certain. Germline values: CDR1 LNHDA, CDR2 SQIVND (reference sequence). The V end lost 1 base, the J end lost 0 bases, and 3 bases lay between the germline ends. The CDR3 spans 13 residues. In nucleotides, the CDR3 is TGTGCCAGTAGTATAGCATTGAACACTGAAGCTTTCTTT. Residues: CASSIALNTEAFF.

The chain couples TRBV9 to TRBJ1-1; 9 bases are shared with TRBD1. V shed 0 bases and J 10 bases; nucleotides not matched to a gene: 4. The V gene's germline CDR1 is SGDLS and CDR2 YYNGEE. This CDR3 has 13 residues. The DNA of the CDR3 is TGTGCCAGCAGCGTAGCACAGGGGGCGTCAGCTTTCTTT. Its translation: CASSVAQGASAFF.

V gene TRBV18 combines with J gene TRBJ2-1; 7 nucleotides line up with TRBD2. V was clipped by 3 bases and J by 10 bases; unmatched bases: 6. Germline lookup yields CDR1 KGHSH and CDR2 LQKENI. The CDR3 is 13 amino acids. CDR3 sequence (DNA): TGTGCCAGCTCACCTGGGAGGGAACGCGAGCAGTTCTTC. Translation: CASSPGREREQFF. The full variable domain, rest sourced from reference TRBV18 and TRBJ2-1, is NAGVMQNPRHLVRRRGQEARLRCSPMKGHSHVYWYRQLPEEGLKFMVYLQKENIIDESGMPKERFSAEFPKEGPSILRIQQVVRGDSAAYFCASSPGREREQFFGPGTRLTVL.

J is TRBJ1-2 and V is TRBV6-1, with 7 bases lining up with TRBD1. The V and J ends lost 3 bases and 4 bases, in that order; junction bases with no gene match: 8. CDR3 length: 15 amino acids. Germline assignment: CDR1 MNHNS and CDR2 SASEGT. The CDR3 coding sequence is TGTGCCAGCAGTGATCTAGGGGGCGCAATCTATGGCTACACCTTC. This translates into CASSDLGGAIYGYTF.

V gene TRBV6-1 combines with J gene TRBJ2-1; 8 bases agree with TRBD2. V dropped 11 bases and J dropped 6; count of bases not matched to a gene: 9. The CDR3 contains 13 residues. Germline V gene lookup returns CDR1 MNHNS and CDR2 SASEGT. The CDR3 nucleotides are TGTGCCGGCACGCGGGGGGATCGCAATGAGCAGTTCTTC. Residues: CAGTRGDRNEQFF.

The chain carries TRBV4-1 and TRBJ1-1; 7 bases match TRBD1. The CDR3 is 15 residues long. Germline V gene data show CDR1 as MGHRA and CDR2 as YSYEKL. The trim removed 1 base at V and 4 bases at J, leaving 6 bases unmatched. The CDR3 bases are TGCGCCAGCAGCCAAGGCGACAGGGTGTTCACTGAAGCTTTCTTT. Translating it yields CASSQGDRVFTEAFF.

The gene calls are TRBV30 and TRBJ1-1; D unresolved. Trimming removed 2 bases at V and 0 bases at J, with 7 bases between. The germline V gene has CDR1 GTSNPN and CDR2 SVGIG (reference sequence). This CDR3 region has 13 residues. CDR3 nucleotides: TGTGCCTGGAGTAGGAGCATGAACACTGAAGCTTTCTTT. This translates into CAWSRSMNTEAFF.

J is TRBJ1-1 and V is TRBV15; the match to TRBD1 covers 10 bases. Trimming cost V 0 bases and J 1 base; bases outside gene matches: 2. Germline V lookup: CDR1 LNHNV, CDR2 YYDKDF (reference sequence). The CDR3 spans 16 residues. Written as DNA, the CDR3 is TGTGCCACCAGCAGAGATCGGACAGGGGGGAACACTGAAGCTTTCTTT. Its protein product is CATSRDRTGGNTEAFF.

This clone has just one count. The gene calls are TRBV5-1 and TRBJ1-1, with 8 bases fitting TRBD1. The germline gives CDR1 SGHRS, CDR2 YFSETQ. Trimming removed 4 bases from V and 9 bases from J; junction bases left unmatched: 8. The CDR3 is 13 amino acids. CDR3 DNA: TGCGCCAGCAGCACTCCAGGGGGCGGGCAAGCTTTCTTT. Protein sequence: CASSTPGGGQAFF.

The chain uses TRBV27 and TRBJ2-1; 10 bases line up with TRBD2. The ends lost 2 bases at V and 6 bases at J; junction bases unmatched: 16. This CDR3 is built from 19 residues. Germline CDR1 MNHEY, CDR2 SMNVEV (reference sequence). The CDR3 coding sequence is TGTGCCAGCAGTTTAAGGCTAGCGGGAGAATCAAGGGTTGGCAATGAGCAGTTCTTC. Amino acid sequence: CASSLRLAGESRVGNEQFF.

V usage is TRBV27 and J usage is TRBJ2-1, with D perhaps TRBD2 (6 bases). CDR1 is MNHEY and CDR2 is SMNVEV in the germline V gene (reference sequence). This CDR3 has 14 amino acids. The germline V and J ends were trimmed by 6 bases and 0 bases, with 9 bases remaining between them. The CDR3 region is CASSLTSSYNEQFF. The DNA of the CDR3 is TGTGCCAGCAGCCTGACTAGCTCCTACAATGAGCAGTTCTTC.

The J gene is TRBJ1-1, the V gene TRBV27; D is perhaps TRBD1 (5 bases). Germline V gene lookup returns CDR1 MNHEY and CDR2 SMNVEV (reference sequence). V lost 5 bases, J lost 0 bases, and 16 bases lay in between. CDR3 size: 16 residues. In nucleotides, the CDR3 is TGTGCCAGCAGTCCCGGGCCGGGGGGGGTGAACACTGAAGCTTTCTTT. Its protein is CASSPGPGGVNTEAFF.

A few counts support this clone. The chain is built from TRBV6-6 and TRBJ2-6, with a weak D call TRBD1 (6 bases). The V gene's germline CDR1 is MNHNY and CDR2 SVGAGI (reference sequence). CDR3 length: 15 residues. V lost 4 bases and J 2 bases, leaving 9 bases between the germline ends. CDR3 coding DNA: TGTGCCAGCAGTTTACAGGGTGCTGGGGCCAACGTCCTGACTTTC. Protein product: CASSLQGAGANVLTF.

This chain joins TRBV18 and TRBJ2-1; a weak D match, TRBD2 (5 bases). The CDR3 spans 14 residues. From germline, CDR1 is KGHSH and CDR2 LQKENI. V was shortened by 5 bases and J by 5 bases, with 13 bases between the two germline ends. CDR3 sequence reads: CASSGANGDNEQFF. Written as DNA, the CDR3 is TGTGCCAGCTCAGGCGCGAACGGGGACAATGAGCAGTTCTTC.

This clone was seen more than once but under ten times. The rearrangement links TRBV6-1 to TRBJ2-1; TRBD2 aligns across 7 bases. The J segment lost 12 bases and the V segment lost 2 bases, leaving 10 bases of the junction unmatched. In germline, CDR1 is MNHNS, CDR2 SASEGT. This CDR3 comprises 14 residues. The CDR3: CASSESPGGIGQFF. The DNA of the CDR3 is TGTGCCAGCAGTGAATCCCCGGGGGGAATAGGGCAGTTCTTC.